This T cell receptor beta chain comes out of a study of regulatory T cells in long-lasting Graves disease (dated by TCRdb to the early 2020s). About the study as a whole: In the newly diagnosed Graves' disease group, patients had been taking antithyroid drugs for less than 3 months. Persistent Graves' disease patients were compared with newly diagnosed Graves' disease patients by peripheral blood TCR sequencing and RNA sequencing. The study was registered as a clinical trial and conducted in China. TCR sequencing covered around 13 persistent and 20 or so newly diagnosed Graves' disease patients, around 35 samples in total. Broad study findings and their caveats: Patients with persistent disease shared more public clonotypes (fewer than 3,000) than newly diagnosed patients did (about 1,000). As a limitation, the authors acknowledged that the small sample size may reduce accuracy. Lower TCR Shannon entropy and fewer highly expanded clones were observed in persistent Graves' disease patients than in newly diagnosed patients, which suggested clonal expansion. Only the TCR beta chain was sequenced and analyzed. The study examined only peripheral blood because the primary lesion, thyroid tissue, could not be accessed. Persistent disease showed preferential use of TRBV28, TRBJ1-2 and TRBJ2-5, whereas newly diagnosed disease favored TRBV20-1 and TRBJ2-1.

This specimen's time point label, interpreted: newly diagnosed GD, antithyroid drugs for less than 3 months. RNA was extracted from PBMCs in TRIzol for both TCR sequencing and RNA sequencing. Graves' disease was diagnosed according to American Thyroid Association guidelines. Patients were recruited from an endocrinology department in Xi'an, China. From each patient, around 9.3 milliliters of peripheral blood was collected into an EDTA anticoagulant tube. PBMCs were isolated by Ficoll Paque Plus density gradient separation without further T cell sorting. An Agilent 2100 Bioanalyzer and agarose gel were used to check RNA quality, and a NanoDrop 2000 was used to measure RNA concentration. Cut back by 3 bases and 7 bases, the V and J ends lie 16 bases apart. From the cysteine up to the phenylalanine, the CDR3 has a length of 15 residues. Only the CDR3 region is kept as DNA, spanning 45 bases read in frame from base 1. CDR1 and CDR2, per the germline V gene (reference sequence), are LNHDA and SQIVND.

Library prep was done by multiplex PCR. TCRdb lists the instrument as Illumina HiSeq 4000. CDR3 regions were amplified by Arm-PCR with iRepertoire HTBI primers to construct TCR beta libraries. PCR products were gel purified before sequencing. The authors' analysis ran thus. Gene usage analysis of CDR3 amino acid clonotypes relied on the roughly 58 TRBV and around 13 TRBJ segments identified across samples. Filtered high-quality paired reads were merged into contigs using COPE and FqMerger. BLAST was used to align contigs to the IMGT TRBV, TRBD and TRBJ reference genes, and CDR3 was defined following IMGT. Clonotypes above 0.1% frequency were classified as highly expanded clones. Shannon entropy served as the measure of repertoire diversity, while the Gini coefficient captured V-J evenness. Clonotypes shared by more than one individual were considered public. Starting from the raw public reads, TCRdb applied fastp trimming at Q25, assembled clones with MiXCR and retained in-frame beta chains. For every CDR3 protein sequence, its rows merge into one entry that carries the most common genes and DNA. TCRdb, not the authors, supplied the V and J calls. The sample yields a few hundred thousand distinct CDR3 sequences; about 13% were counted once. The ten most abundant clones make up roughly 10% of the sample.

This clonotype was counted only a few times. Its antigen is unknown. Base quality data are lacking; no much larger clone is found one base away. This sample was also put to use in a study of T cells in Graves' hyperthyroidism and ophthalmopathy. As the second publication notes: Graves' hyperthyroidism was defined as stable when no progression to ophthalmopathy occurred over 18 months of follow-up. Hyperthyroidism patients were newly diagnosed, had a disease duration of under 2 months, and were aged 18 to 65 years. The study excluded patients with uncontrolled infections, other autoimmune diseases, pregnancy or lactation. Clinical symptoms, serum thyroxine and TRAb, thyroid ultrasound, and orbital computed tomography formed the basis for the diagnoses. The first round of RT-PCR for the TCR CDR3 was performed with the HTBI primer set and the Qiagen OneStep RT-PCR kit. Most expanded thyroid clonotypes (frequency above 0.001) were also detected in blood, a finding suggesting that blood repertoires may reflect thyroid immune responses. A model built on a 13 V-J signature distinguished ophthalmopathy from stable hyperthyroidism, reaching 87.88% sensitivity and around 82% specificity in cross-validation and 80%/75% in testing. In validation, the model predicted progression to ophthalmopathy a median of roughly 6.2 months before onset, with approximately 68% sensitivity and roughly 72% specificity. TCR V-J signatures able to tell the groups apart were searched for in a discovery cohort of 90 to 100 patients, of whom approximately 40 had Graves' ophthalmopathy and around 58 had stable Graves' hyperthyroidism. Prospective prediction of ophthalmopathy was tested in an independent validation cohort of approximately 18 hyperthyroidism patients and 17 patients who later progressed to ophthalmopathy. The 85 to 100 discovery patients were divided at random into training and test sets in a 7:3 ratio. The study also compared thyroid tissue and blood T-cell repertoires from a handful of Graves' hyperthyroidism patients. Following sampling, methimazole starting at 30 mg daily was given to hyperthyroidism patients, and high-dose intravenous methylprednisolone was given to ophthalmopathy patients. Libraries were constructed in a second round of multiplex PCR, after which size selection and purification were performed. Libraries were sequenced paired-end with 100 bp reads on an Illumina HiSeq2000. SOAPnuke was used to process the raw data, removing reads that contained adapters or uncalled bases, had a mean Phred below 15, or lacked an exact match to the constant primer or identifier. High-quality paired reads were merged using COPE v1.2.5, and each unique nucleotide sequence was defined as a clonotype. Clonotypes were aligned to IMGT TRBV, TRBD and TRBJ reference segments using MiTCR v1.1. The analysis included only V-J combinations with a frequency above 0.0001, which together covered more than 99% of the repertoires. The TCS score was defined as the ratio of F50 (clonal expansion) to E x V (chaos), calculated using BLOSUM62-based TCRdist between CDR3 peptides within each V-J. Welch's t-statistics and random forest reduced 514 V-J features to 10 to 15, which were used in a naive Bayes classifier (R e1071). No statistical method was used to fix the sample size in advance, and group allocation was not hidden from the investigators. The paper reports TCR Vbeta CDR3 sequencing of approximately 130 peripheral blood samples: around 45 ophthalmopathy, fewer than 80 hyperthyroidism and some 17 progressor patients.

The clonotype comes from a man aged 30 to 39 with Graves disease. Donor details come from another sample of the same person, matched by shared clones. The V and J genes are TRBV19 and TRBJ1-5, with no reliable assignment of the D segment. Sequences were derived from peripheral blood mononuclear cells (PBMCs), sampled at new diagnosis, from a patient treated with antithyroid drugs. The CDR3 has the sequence CASSIDPGLGQPQHF. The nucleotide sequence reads TGTGCCAGTAGTATCGATCCGGGGTTGGGGCAGCCCCAGCATTTT. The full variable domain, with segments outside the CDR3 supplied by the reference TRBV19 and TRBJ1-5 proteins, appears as DGGITQSPKYLFRKEGQNVTLSCEQNLNHDAMYWYRQDPGQGLRLIYYSQIVNDFQKGDIAEGYSVSREKKESFPLTVTSAQKNPTAFYLCASSIDPGLGQPQHFGDGTRLSIL.